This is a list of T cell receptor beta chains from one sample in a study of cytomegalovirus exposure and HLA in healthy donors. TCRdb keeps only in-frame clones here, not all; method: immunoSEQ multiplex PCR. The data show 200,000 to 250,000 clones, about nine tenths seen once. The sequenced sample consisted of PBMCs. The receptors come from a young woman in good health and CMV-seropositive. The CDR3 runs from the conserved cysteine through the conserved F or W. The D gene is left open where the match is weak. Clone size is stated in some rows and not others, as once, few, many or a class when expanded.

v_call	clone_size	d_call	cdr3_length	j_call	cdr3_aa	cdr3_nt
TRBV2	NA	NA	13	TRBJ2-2	CARLQGNTGELFF	TGTGCCAGACTGCAGGGGAACACCGGGGAGCTGTTTTTT
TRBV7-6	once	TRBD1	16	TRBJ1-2	CASSLGGQRSNYGYTF	TGTGCCAGCAGCTTGGGGGGACAGAGATCTAACTATGGCTACACCTTC
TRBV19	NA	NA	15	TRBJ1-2	CASSMNGLANYGYTF	TGTGCCAGTAGTATGAACGGACTAGCTAACTATGGCTACACCTTC
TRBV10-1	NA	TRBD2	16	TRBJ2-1	CASSESGAGVDNEQFF	TGCGCCAGCAGTGAGTCAGGGGCGGGAGTCGACAATGAGCAGTTCTTC
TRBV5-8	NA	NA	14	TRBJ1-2	CASTGTPSWDGYTF	TGTGCCAGCACCGGGACACCTTCATGGGATGGCTACACCTTC
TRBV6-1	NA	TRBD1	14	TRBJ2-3	CASRGQGVTDTQYF	TGTGCCAGCAGGGGACAGGGAGTTACAGATACGCAGTATTTT
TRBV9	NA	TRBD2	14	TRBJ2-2	CASVRTSSPGELFF	TGTGCCAGCGTGAGGACTAGTTCCCCCGGGGAGCTGTTTTTT
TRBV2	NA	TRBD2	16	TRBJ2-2	CASRRGRGSDTGELFF	TGTGCCAGCAGGAGAGGGAGGGGAAGTGACACCGGGGAGCTGTTTTTT
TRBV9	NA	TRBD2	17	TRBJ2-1	CASSHIAGVGSYNEQFF	TGTGCCAGCAGTCACATAGCGGGAGTGGGGTCCTACAATGAGCAGTTCTTC
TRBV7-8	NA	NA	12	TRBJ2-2	CASSGRTGELFF	TGTGCCAGCAGCGGGCGAACCGGGGAGCTGTTTTTT
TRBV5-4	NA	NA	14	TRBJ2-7	CASSLSGVTYEQYF	TGTGCCAGCAGCTTGTCCGGGGTTACCTACGAGCAGTACTTC
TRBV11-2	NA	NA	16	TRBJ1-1	CASSPRQAYSDTEAFF	TGTGCCAGCAGCCCTAGACAGGCGTATTCGGACACTGAAGCTTTCTTT
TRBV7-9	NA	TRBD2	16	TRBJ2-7	CATSGTSGLSSYEQYF	TGTGCCACCTCCGGGACTAGCGGGTTATCCTCCTACGAGCAGTACTTC
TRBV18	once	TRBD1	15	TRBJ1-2	CASSPRAGGNYGYTF	TGTGCCAGCTCACCGCGCGCAGGGGGCAACTATGGCTACACCTTC
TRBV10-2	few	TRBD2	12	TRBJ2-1	CASSESSGNPFF	TGCGCCAGCAGTGAGTCGAGCGGGAATCCGTTCTTC
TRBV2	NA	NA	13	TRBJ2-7	CASKEGASYEQYF	TGTGCCAGCAAGGAGGGAGCGTCCTACGAGCAGTACTTC
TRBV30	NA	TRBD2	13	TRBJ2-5	CAWRDGRASAQYF	TGTGCCTGGAGGGACGGGAGGGCCTCGGCCCAGTACTTC
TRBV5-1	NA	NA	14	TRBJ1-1	CASSTQTVNTEAFF	TGCGCCAGCAGCACGCAGACAGTGAACACTGAAGCTTTCTTT
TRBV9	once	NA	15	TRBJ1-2	CASSAPGKDHYGYTF	TGTGCCAGCAGCGCCCCAGGGAAGGATCACTATGGCTACACCTTC
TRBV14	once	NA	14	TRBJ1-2	CASSHKGVNYGYTF	TGTGCCAGCAGCCATAAGGGGGTTAACTATGGCTACACCTTC
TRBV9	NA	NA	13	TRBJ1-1	CASSVGGRTEAFF	TGTGCCAGCAGCGTAGGGGGCAGGACTGAAGCTTTCTTT
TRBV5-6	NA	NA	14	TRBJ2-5	CASSLESVQETQYF	TGTGCCAGCAGCTTGGAGTCAGTCCAAGAGACCCAGTACTTC
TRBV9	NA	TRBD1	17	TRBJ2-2	CASSDRTGQSYTGELFF	TGTGCCAGCAGCGATAGAACGGGACAGTCTTACACCGGGGAGCTGTTTTTT
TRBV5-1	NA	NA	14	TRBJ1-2	CASSTGDRSAGYTF	TGCGCCAGCAGCACCGGTGACAGATCTGCTGGCTACACCTTC
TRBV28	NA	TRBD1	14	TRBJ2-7	CASTPDRGTYEQYF	TGTGCCAGCACCCCGGACAGGGGAACCTACGAGCAGTACTTC
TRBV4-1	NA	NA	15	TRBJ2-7	CASSQGGVSSYEQYF	TGCGCCAGCAGCCAAGGCGGGGTGAGCTCCTACGAGCAGTACTTC
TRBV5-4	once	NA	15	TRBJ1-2	CASSLAAGPNYGYTF	TGTGCCAGCAGCTTGGCCGCAGGGCCAAACTATGGCTACACCTTC
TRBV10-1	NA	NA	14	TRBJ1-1	CASTLRTLNTEAFF	TGCGCCAGCACTCTACGTACCCTGAACACTGAAGCTTTCTTT
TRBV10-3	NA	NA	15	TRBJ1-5	CAISDGAGGNQPQHF	TGTGCCATCAGTGATGGGGCTGGAGGCAATCAGCCCCAGCATTTT
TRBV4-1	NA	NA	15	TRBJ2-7	CASSQDSVELYEQYF	TGCGCCAGCAGCCAAGATTCGGTCGAACTATACGAGCAGTACTTC
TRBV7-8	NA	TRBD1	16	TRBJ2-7	CASSLGPGQISYEQYF	TGTGCCAGCAGCTTAGGACCGGGACAGATATCCTACGAGCAGTACTTC
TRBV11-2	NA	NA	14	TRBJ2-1	CASSPDRTRNEQFF	TGTGCCAGCAGCCCCGACCGTACTAGAAATGAGCAGTTCTTC
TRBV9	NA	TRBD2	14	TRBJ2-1	CASSVSSSGASPFF	TGTGCCAGCAGCGTGTCGTCTAGCGGGGCCTCGCCGTTCTTC
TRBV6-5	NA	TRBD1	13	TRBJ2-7	CASTQTGAYEQYF	TGTGCCAGCACCCAGACAGGGGCCTACGAGCAGTACTTC
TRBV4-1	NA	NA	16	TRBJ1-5	CASSQDGQRGGQPQHF	TGCGCCAGCAGCCAAGATGGTCAGCGGGGGGGTCAGCCCCAGCATTTT
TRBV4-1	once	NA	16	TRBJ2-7	CASSLGQGSGTYEQYF	TGCGCCAGCAGCCTTGGGCAGGGCTCAGGAACCTACGAGCAGTACTTC
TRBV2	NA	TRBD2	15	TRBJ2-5	CASSEPREGGETQYF	TGTGCCAGCAGTGAACCCCGGGAGGGAGGAGAGACCCAGTACTTC
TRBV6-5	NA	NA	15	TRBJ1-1	CASSYSNGGGTEAFF	TGTGCCAGCAGTTACTCGAACGGCGGGGGCACTGAAGCTTTCTTT
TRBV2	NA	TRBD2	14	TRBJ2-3	CASSGTSGTDTQYF	TGTGCCAGCAGTGGGACTAGCGGCACAGATACGCAGTATTTT
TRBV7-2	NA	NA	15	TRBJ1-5	CASSLSGTLNQPQHF	TGTGCCAGCAGCTTATCCGGGACACTCAATCAGCCCCAGCATTTT
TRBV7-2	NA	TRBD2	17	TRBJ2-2	CASSPYSAGVGTGELFF	TGTGCCAGCAGCCCCTATTCAGCGGGAGTGGGCACCGGGGAGCTGTTTTTT
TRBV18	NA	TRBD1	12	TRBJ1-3	CASSPQGDTIYF	TGTGCCAGCTCCCCTCAGGGGGACACCATATATTTT
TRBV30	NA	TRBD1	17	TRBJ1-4	CAWSDKDRGRSNEKLFF	TGTGCCTGGAGTGACAAGGACAGGGGGCGGTCTAATGAAAAACTGTTTTTT
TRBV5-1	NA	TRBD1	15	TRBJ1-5	CASSLSDREGQPQHF	TGCGCCAGCAGCTTATCTGACAGGGAAGGTCAGCCCCAGCATTTT
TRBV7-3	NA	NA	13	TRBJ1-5	CASSPRLDQPQHF	TGTGCCAGCAGCCCTAGATTGGATCAGCCCCAGCATTTT
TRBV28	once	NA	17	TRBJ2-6	CATTQGGIFSGANVLTF	TGTGCCACCACCCAGGGGGGTATATTCTCTGGGGCCAACGTCCTGACTTTC
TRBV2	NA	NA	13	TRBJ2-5	CASSETDQGTQYF	TGTGCCAGCAGTGAGACAGATCAAGGGACCCAGTACTTC
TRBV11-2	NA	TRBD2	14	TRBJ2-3	CASRREVGADTQYF	TGTGCCAGCAGACGGGAGGTCGGGGCAGATACGCAGTATTTT
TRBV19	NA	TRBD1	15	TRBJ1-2	CASRPDRGTNYGYTF	TGTGCCAGTAGGCCGGACAGGGGGACTAACTATGGCTACACCTTC